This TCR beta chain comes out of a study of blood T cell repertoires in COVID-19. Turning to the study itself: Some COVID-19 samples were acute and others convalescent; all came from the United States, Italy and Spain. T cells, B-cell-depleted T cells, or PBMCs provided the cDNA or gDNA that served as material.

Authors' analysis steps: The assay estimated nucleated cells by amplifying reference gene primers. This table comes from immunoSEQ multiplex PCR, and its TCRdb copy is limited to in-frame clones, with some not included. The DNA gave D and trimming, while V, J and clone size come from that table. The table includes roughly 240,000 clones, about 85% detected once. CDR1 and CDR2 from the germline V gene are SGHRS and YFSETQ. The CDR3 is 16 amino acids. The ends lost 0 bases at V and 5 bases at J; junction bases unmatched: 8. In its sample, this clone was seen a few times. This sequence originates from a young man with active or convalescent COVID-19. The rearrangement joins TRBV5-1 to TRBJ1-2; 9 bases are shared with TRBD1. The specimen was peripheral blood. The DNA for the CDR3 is TGCGCCAGCAGCTTGGCCCCACAGGGGGCTTCGTATGGCTACACCTTC. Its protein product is CASSLAPQGASYGYTF.